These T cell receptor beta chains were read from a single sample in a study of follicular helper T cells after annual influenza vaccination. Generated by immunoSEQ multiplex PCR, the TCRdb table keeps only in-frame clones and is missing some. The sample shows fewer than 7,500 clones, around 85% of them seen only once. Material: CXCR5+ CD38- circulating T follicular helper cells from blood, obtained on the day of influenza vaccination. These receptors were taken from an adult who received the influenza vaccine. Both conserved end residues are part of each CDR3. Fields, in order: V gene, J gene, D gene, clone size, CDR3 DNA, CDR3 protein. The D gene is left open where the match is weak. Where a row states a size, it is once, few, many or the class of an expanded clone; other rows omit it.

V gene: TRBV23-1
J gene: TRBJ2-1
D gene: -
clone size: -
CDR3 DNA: TGCGCCAGCAGCCAGGGACCGCGCTCCTACAATGAGCAGTTCTTC
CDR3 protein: CASSQGPRSYNEQFF

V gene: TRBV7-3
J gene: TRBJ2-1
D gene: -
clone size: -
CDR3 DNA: TGTGCCAGCAGCCTCAAAAGGGGGACAAGTTTCAATGAGCAGTTCTTC
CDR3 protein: CASSLKRGTSFNEQFF

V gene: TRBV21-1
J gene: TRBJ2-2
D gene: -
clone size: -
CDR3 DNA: TGTGCCAGCACCCTCGTTGGTTGGGTTTTGTCCGGGGAGCTGTTTTTT
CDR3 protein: CASTLVGWVLSGELFF

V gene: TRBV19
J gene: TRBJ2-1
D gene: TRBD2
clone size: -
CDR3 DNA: TGTGCCAGTAGGGAGACTAGCGGGAGGGGGAATGAGCAGTTCTTC
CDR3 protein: CASRETSGRGNEQFF

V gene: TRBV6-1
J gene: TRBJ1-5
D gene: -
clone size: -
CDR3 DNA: TGTGCCAGCAGGACTCGCATGGAGCAGCCCCAGCATTTT
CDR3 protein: CASRTRMEQPQHF

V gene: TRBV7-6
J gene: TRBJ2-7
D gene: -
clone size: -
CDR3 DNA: TGTGCCAGCAGCTCGACAGACCGCTACGAGCAGTACTTC
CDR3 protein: CASSSTDRYEQYF

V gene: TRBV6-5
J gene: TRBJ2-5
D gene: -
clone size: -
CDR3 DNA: TGTGCCAGCAGTTACTCCACACGCCAAGAGACCCAGTACTTC
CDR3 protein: CASSYSTRQETQYF

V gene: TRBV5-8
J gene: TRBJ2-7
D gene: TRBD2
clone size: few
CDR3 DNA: TGTGCCAGCAGCCCACTAGCGGGAGTGGGCGAGCAGTACTTC
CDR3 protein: CASSPLAGVGEQYF

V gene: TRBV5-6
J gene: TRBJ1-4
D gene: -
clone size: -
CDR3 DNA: TGTGCCAGCAGCTTTTTCCAGACCTCTGAAAAACTGTTTTTT
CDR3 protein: CASSFFQTSEKLFF

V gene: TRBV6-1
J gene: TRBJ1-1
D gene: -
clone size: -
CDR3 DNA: TGTGCCAGCAGTGAAATGGGGGTGTCAGGTTTCTTT
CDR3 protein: CASSEMGVSGFF

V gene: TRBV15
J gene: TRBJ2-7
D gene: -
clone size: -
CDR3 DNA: TGTGCCACCAGTCAACCGGGACGAGGCTACGAGCAGTACTTC
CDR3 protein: CATSQPGRGYEQYF

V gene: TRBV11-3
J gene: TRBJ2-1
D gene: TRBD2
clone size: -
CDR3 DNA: TGTGCCAGCAGCCAGATAGCGGGAGCTAGTGAGCAGTTCTTC
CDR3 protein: CASSQIAGASEQFF

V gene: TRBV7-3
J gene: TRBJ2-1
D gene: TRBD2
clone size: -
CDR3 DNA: TGTGCCAGCAGCTCCGGGACTAGCGGGACCTGGGGACTTAGGAATGAGCAGTTCTTC
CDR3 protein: CASSSGTSGTWGLRNEQFF

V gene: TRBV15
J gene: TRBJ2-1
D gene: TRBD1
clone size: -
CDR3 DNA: TGTGCCACCAGCCTCGGGACAGGGGCGGATGAGCAGTTCTTC
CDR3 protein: CATSLGTGADEQFF

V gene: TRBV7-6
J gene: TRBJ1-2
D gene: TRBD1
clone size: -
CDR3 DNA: TGTGCCAGCAGCCGCGGGGGGGGACAGGGCTATGGCTACACCTTC
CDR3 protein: CASSRGGGQGYGYTF

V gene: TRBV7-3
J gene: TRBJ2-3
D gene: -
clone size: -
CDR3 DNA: TGTGCCAGCGCTGCTAGCAGAAGCACAGATACGCAGTATTTT
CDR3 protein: CASAASRSTDTQYF

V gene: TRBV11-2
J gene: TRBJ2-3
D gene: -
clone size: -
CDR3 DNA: TGTGCCAGCAGCGCCGGTTTGGGCACAGATACGCAGTATTTT
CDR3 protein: CASSAGLGTDTQYF

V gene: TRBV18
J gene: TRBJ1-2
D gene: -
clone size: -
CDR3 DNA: TGTGCCAGCTCACCAGGGGGTTCGGAGGGCTACACCTTC
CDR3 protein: CASSPGGSEGYTF

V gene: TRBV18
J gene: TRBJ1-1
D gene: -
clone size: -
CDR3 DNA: TGTGCCAGCTCACCACGCCGGGCGGGCACTGAAGCTTTCTTT
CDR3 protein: CASSPRRAGTEAFF

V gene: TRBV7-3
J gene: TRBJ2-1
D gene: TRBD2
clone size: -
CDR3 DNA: TGTGCCAGCAGCCCAGGACTAGCGGCCCCTAATGAGCAGTTCTTC
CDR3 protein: CASSPGLAAPNEQFF

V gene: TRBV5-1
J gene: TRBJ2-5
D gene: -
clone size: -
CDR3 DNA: TGCGCCAGCAGCTTGGTGGGTATGTCTATCCAAGAGACCCAGTACTTC
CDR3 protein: CASSLVGMSIQETQYF

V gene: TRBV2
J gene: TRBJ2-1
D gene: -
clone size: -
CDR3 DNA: TGTGCCAGCAGGGGAGGCCTTAGCTCCTACAATGAGCAGTTCTTC
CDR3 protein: CASRGGLSSYNEQFF

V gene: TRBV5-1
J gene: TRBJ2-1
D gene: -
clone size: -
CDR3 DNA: TGCGCCAGCAGCTTGAGGAGTCAGTCGGATGAGCAGTTCTTC
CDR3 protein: CASSLRSQSDEQFF

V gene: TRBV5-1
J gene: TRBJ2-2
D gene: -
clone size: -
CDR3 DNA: TGCGCCAGCAGCTTGCTTCCGTTTAACACCGGGGAGCTGTTTTTT
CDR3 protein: CASSLLPFNTGELFF

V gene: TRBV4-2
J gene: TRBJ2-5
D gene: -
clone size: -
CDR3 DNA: TGTGCCAGCAGCCAAGATCCAATGGGAGGCCCCCAAGAGACCCAGTACTTC
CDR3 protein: CASSQDPMGGPQETQYF

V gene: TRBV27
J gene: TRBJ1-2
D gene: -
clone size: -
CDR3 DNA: TGTGCCAGCAGTTTCTCCAGGGGATATAACTATGGCTACACCTTC
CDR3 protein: CASSFSRGYNYGYTF

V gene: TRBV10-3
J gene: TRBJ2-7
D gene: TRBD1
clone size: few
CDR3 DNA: TGTGCCATCAGTGGACAGGGCCCGGAGCAGTACTTC
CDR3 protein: CAISGQGPEQYF

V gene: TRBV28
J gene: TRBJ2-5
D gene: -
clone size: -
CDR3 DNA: TGTGCCAGCAATGCCCCCACAGAGACCCAGTACTTC
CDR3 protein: CASNAPTETQYF

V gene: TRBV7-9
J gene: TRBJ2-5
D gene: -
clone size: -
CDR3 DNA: TGTGCCAGCAGTACTAACCTTCGGATGACTATCGGGGAGACCCAGTACTTC
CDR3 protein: CASSTNLRMTIGETQYF

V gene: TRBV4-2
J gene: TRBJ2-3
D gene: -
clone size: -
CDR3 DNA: TGTGCCAGCAGCCAAGACCAACACTCGGGAGTCACCGATACGCAGTATTTT
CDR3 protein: CASSQDQHSGVTDTQYF

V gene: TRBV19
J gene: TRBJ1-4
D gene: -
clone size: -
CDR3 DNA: TGTGCCAGTAGTACGGGGCTGGCAACTAATGAAAAACTGTTTTTT
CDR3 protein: CASSTGLATNEKLFF

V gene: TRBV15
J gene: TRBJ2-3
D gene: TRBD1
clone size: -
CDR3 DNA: TGTGCCACCAGCAGGCGGCGAGGGGGCGCAGATACGCAGTATTTT
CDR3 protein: CATSRRRGGADTQYF

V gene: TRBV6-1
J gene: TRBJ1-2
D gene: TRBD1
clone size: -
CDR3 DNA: TGTGCCAGCAGTACACAGGGGGGGTACAACTATGGCTACACCTTC
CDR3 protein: CASSTQGGYNYGYTF

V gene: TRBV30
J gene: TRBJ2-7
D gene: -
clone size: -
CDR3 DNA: TGTGCCTGGGCCCCGGGGGAGTACGAGCAGTACTTC
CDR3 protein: CAWAPGEYEQYF

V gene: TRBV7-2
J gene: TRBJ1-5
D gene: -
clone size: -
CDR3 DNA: TGTGCCAGCAGCTTAATCCCCCGTAGGGCAGGGAGCAATCAGCCCCAGCATTTT
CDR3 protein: CASSLIPRRAGSNQPQHF

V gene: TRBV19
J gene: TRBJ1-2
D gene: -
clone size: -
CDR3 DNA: TGTGCCAGTAGTATAGATCTGGGTGTCTTGGATGGCTACACCTTC
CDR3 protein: CASSIDLGVLDGYTF

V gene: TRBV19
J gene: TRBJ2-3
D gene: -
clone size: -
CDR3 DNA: TGTGCCAGTAGTATAGATCGTGGGGCCAGGGGTGCAGATACGCAGTATTTT
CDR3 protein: CASSIDRGARGADTQYF

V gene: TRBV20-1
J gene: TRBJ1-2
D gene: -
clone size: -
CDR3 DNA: TGCAGTGCCCCTTCAGGGGATGGCTACACCTTC
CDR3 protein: CSAPSGDGYTF

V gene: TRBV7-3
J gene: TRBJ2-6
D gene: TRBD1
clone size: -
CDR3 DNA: TGTGCCAGCAGCCCGACAGGGAGCTCTGGGGCCAACGTCCTGACTTTC
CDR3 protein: CASSPTGSSGANVLTF

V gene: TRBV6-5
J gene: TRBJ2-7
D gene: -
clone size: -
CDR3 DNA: TGTGCCAGCAGTTACCGTTTGCAGGGCAGCGAGCAGTACTTC
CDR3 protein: CASSYRLQGSEQYF

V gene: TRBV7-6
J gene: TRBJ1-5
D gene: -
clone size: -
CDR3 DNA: TGTGCCAGCAGCTTACACCGGGGACAACATCAGCCCCAGCATTTT
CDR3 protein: CASSLHRGQHQPQHF

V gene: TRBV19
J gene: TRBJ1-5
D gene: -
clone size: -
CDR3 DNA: TGTGCCAGTAGTGGAGATCCTAATCAGCCCCAGCATTTT
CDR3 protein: CASSGDPNQPQHF

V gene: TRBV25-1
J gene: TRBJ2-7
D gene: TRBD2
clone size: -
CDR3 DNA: TGTGCCAGCAGTGAGGGGGGGTCCTACGAGCAGTACTTC
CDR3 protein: CASSEGGSYEQYF

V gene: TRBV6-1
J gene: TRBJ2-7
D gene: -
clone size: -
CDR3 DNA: TGTGCCAGCAACGAGAGGACCCGTCAAAACGAGCAGTACTTC
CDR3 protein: CASNERTRQNEQYF

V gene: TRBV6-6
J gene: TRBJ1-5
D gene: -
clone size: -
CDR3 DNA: TGTGCCAGCAGGCCAGGAGGGACGGATAGCAATCAGCCCCAGCATTTT
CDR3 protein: CASRPGGTDSNQPQHF

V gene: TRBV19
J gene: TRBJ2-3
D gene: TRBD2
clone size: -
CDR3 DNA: TGTGCCAGTCAATTGAGCGGGAGTCGATCAGATACGCAGTATTTT
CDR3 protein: CASQLSGSRSDTQYF

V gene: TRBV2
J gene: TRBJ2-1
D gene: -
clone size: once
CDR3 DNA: TGTGCCAGCAGTGAGGACAGCTACAATGAGCAGTTCTTC
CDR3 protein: CASSEDSYNEQFF

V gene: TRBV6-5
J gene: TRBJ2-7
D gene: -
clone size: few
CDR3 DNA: TGTGCCAGCTTCCGGAGCTCCTACGAGCAGTACTTC
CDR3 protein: CASFRSSYEQYF

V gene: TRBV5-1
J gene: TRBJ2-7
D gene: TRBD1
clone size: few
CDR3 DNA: TGCGCCAGCAGGTCGGACCTCGGACAGGGGTGGTACGAGCAGTACTTC
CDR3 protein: CASRSDLGQGWYEQYF

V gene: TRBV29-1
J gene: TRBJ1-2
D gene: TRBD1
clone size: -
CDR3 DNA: TGCAGCGTTGGGGACAGGGCCGGAGGCTACACCTTC
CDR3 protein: CSVGDRAGGYTF

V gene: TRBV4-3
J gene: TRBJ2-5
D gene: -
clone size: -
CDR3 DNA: TGCGCCAGCAGCCAAGAGGCGGCAACGGCCCGGGAGCAGTACTTC
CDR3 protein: CASSQEAATAREQYF

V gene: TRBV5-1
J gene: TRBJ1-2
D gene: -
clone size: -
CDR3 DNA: TGCGCCAGCAGCTTGTTTCAGGGATTGGATGGCTACACCTTC
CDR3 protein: CASSLFQGLDGYTF

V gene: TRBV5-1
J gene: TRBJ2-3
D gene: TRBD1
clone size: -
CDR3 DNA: TGCGCCAGCAGCCCGTACAGGGGTGAAGATACGCAGTATTTT
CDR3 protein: CASSPYRGEDTQYF

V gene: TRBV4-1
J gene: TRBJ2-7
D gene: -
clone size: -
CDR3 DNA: TGCGCCAGCAGCCGAGATCCGGGGGCCTACGAGCAGTACTTC
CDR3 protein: CASSRDPGAYEQYF

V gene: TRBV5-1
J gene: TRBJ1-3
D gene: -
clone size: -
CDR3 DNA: TGCGCCAGCAGCCCTGAACCGAGCTCTGGAAACACCATATATTTT
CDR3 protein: CASSPEPSSGNTIYF

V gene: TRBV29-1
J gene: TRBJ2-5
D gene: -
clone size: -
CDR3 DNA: TGCAGCGCGAGAAAGGACGGCCAAGAGACCCAGTACTTC
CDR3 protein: CSARKDGQETQYF

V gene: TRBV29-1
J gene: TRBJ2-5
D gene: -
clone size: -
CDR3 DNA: TGCAGCGTTCTCAATAACCAAGAGACCCAGTACTTC
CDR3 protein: CSVLNNQETQYF

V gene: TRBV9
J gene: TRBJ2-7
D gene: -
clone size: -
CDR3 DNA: TGTGCCAGCGGACCAACAGCGTTCCACGAGCAGTACTTC
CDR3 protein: CASGPTAFHEQYF

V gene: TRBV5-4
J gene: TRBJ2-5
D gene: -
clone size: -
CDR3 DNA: TGTGCCAGCAGCTTGGGTGCAGGGACAGAGACCCAGTACTTC
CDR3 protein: CASSLGAGTETQYF

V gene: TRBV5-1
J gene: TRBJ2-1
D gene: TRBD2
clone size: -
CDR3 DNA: TGCGCCAGCAGCCCGGGCTGGGCGGGAGGGTACAATGAGCAGTTCTTC
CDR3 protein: CASSPGWAGGYNEQFF